This T cell receptor (beta chain) was observed in a study of T cells of healthy individuals. CDR1 and CDR2 (germline): MGHDK, SYGVNS. The CDR3 contains 15 residues. Between the trimmed V and J ends, which lost 3 bases and 4 bases, there was a span of 15 bases. TCRdb recomputed calls from the 5' RACE reads with MiXCR, one row per CDR3 protein. The sample includes tens of thousands of distinct CDR3 sequences, approximately 4.9% of them seen just once. Ten or more counts support this clonotype. The V and J genes are TRBV25-1 and TRBJ1-1; TRBD1 is a possible D gene (5 bases). This TCR derives from a human donor in good health. CDR3 coding DNA: TGTGCCAGCAGTGACAGGGAGGCCGGGGGCACTGAAGCTTTCTTT. It yields the protein CASSDREAGGTEAFF.